The sequence of this TCR beta chain was determined in a study of blood T cell repertoires in COVID-19. How the authors handled the data: Nucleated cell number was recorded as an estimate derived from reference gene primer amplification. Method: immunoSEQ multiplex PCR; TCRdb's copy keeps in-frame clones and lacks some. That table gives V, J and clone size, and the DNA gave D and trimming. The sample yields approximately 160,000 clones, around 81% seen once. The CDR3 length is 14 residues. In germline, CDR1 is SGHVS, CDR2 FQNEAQ. V shed 5 bases, J shed 1 base, and the junction held 1 base outside the gene matches.

The rearrangement joins TRBV7-8 to TRBJ2-7, with 11 bases aligning to TRBD1. The sequence came from a man aged 60-69 years with active or convalescent COVID-19. Input material: peripheral blood. The CDR3 region has the DNA TGTGCCAGCAGCCGGGACAGGGGGTCCTACGAGCAGTACTTC. Translating gives CASSRDRGSYEQYF.